This T cell receptor (beta chain) derives from a study of blood T cell repertoires in COVID-19. Study-wide context: The origin of the acute and convalescent COVID-19 samples was the United States, Italy and Spain. PBMCs, B-cell-depleted T cells, or T cells were the source of the cDNA or gDNA that made up the material.

The V and J ends lost 7 bases and 2 bases respectively, with 12 bases between them. CDR3 size: 14 residues. Germline V gene lookup returns CDR1 SNHLY and CDR2 FYNNEI. Study processing details: Nucleated cell number was recorded as an estimate derived from reference gene primer amplification. This table comes from immunoSEQ multiplex PCR, and its TCRdb copy is limited to in-frame clones, with some not included. For V, J and clone size, that table is used; D and trimming come from the DNA. Of around 250,000 clones in the sample, about 80% were seen once. This rearrangement joins TRBV2 to TRBJ2-1; the D gene is possibly TRBD1 (5 bases). The specimen was peripheral blood. The TCR originated in a woman older than 75 with acute or convalescent COVID-19. CDR3 residues: CASNRGPTYNEQFF. The CDR3 bases are TGTGCCAGCAATAGGGGCCCTACCTACAATGAGCAGTTCTTC.